The present T cell receptor beta chain was sequenced within a study of control samples from healthy donors and cancer patients. Repertoires were generated with immunoSEQ multiplex PCR, while TCRdb's copy carries only in-frame clones and drops some. The data show 100,000 to 150,000 clones, 70% to 90% seen once. There are a few counts of this clone. What was sequenced was blood. The receptor's source is a man over 45 in good health.

Here the CDR3 DNA reads TGTGCCAGCAGCTTAGCGGGAGGAACTGGAAACACCATATATTTT. As protein: CASSLAGGTGNTIYF. The chain joins TRBV7-9 to TRBJ1-3; D gene uncertain. This CDR3 spans 15 amino acids. Germline-derived CDR1 and CDR2 are SEHNR and FQNEAQ (reference sequence). V was cut by 0 bases and J by 2 bases, with 8 bases left in between.